This T cell receptor beta chain stems from a study of T-cell reconstitution after alpha-beta-depleted transplantation in children. Study-level results: Most T-cell counts and diversity one year after the transplant came from T cells that were newly produced. Roughly two months post-transplant, alpha-beta T cells reportedly originated from several hundred graft clones that had expanded. Surviving recipient T cells and intrathymic progenitors accounted for some patients' high TCRbeta diversity at day 60.

For TCRbeta, the library was prepared with unique molecular identifiers. TCRdb re-called the PCR reads through MiXCR, storing one row per CDR3 protein. The sample consists of hundreds of thousands of distinct CDR3 sequences, roughly 23% of them appearing once. In this sample, this clonotype turned up a few times. Antigen unknown. The clonotype originates from a girl aged 2-10 years with Fanconi anemia, due to receive a stem cell transplant. The sequencing here drew on PBMCs, taken before TCRalphabeta/CD19-depleted stem cell transplant.

For the CDR3, the DNA is TGCAGTGCTGGGGGGGGGAACTCCTACAATGAGCAGTTCTTC. Amino acids: CSAGGGNSYNEQFF. The V call is TRBV20-1, the J call TRBJ2-1; 7 bases are shared with TRBD2. Germline V gene sequence: CDR1 DFQATT, CDR2 SNEGSKA (reference sequence). The CDR3 runs 14 residues. Trimming took 5 bases from V and 0 from J; bases not matched to a gene: 4.